This entry concerns a single T cell receptor (beta chain). The antigen it recognizes is unknown. It has no much larger one-base neighbor in the sample; base qualities were not kept. TCRbeta CDR3 regions were amplified from genomic DNA using the immunoSEQ Assay, a bias-controlled multiplex PCR. The authors' analysis ran thus. The number of nucleated cells in each sample was estimated from the amplification of reference gene primers within the assay. To quantify the absolute abundance of each unique TCRbeta CDR3 rearrangement, sequence reads were collapsed and filtered. For each sample, productive Simpson clonality was calculated by taking the square root of Simpson's diversity index across productive rearrangements. In its TCRdb copy, this immuneACCESS table keeps in-frame sequences only and misses some clones. Where compared with another copy, unresolved V genes explain less than half of these, and the others have no known cause. Clonal size and the V and J genes are those of that table, whereas D and trimming came from the DNA. The sample contains around 40,000 clones, 80% to 90% of them found a single time. More than 5% of the sample is held by the ten biggest clonotypes.

The record originates from a study of blood T cell repertoires in COVID-19 (dated by TCRdb to the early 2020s). Looking at the study overall: Collaborator samples came from the United States, Italy and Spain and covered acute and convalescent phases of COVID-19. The prospective study material was composed of cDNA or gDNA derived from T cells, B-cell-depleted T cells, or PBMCs. Subjects who had been exposed to COVID-19, were actively infected with it, or had recovered from it provided the deeply sampled blood TCRbeta repertoires that made up the dataset. The repertoires were released in a freely available public database meant as a resource for research on the immune response to SARS-CoV-2. Samples came from the ongoing ImmuneRACE study (first 160 participants) plus 1,254 subjects from 6 global collaborators. Nearly every sample came with metadata listing a de-identified subject ID, COVID-19 status, age in years and sex. Where HLA class I and class II types were available, the types were taken from metadata supplied by the sample provider, not from assay-based typing.

Beyond this particular receptor, the publication reports: How much clinical and demographic metadata was included differed by source and by participant, and the metadata was provided uncurated.

Each collaborating institution followed its own protocols to collect whole blood in K2EDTA tubes. For TCRbeta analysis, collaborator samples were shipped as frozen whole blood, as isolated PBMCs, or as DNA extracted from either sample type. This receptor was obtained from a human donor in a cohort sampled during active COVID-19. Sequencing was carried out using peripheral blood.

This receptor carries the CDR3 CASSPGGSTDTQYF. The nucleotides read TGTGCCAGCAGCCCGGGAGGTTCCACAGATACGCAGTATTTT. The sequence is built from TRBV6-2 or TRBV6-3 and TRBJ2-3, with 7 bases aligning to TRBD2. Trimmed from V: 6 bases; trimmed from J: 2 bases; junction bases lacking a gene match: 5. There are 14 amino acids in the CDR3, from cysteine to phenylalanine inclusive. The CDR3 DNA has 42 bases and is translated from base 1. From the germline V gene, CDR1 is MNHEY and CDR2 is SVGEGT.